The 15 T cell receptor beta chains reported below all come from one sample, sequenced in a study of early T cells in non-severe SARS-CoV-2 infection. TCRdb reprocessed the 5' RACE reads via MiXCR and lists one record per CDR3 protein. The sample has fewer than 55,000 distinct CDR3 sequences, 4% seen once. The sequenced sample consisted of whole blood. The receptors stem from an adult who was a healthcare worker with PCR-confirmed SARS-CoV-2 infection or an uninfected control (not recorded which).

This clonotype was detected ten times or more. The chain joins TRBV5-1 to TRBJ2-5, with D unresolved. CDR1 is SGHRS, CDR2 YFSETQ, per germline. This CDR3 comprises 13 residues. V shed 2 bases and J shed 5 bases, with 10 bases lying between them. The CDR3 coding sequence is TGCGCCAGCAGCTTCCCCCCCAAGGAGACCCAGTACTTC. Translated, it gives CASSFPPKETQYF.

This sequence joins TRBV11-2 and TRBJ2-1, with D unclear. The V end was cut by 2 bases, the J end by 8 bases, with 28 bases between. In germline, CDR1 is SGHAT, CDR2 FQNNGV. This CDR3 comprises 19 residues. The CDR3 is CASSLIVSRTGLHWDEQFF. CDR3 DNA: TGTGCCAGCAGCTTAATAGTTAGTCGCACGGGTCTCCACTGGGATGAGCAGTTCTTC.

This clonotype was counted between two and nine times. V usage is TRBV6-5 and J usage is TRBJ2-7, with 13 bases aligning to TRBD2. The germline gives CDR1 MNHEY, CDR2 SVGAGI. V shed 2 bases, J shed 6 bases, and the junction held 1 base outside the gene matches. The CDR3 covers 14 residues. CDR3 bases: TGTGCCAGCAGTTACGGACTAGCGGGGGCCGAGCAGTACTTC. Translated, it gives CASSYGLAGAEQYF.

This clonotype was recorded at least ten times. This chain connects TRBV7-9 to TRBJ2-3; D might be TRBD1 (6 bases). This CDR3 has 16 amino acids. Germline lookup yields CDR1 SEHNR and CDR2 FQNEAQ (reference sequence). Trimming took off 4 bases at V and 2 bases at J, with 16 bases between the two ends. The CDR3 DNA follows: TGTGCCAGCAGCTCCGCCCAGGGGCTCCTCACAGATACGCAGTATTTT. Its protein is CASSSAQGLLTDTQYF.

This clonotype was counted between two and nine times. This sequence joins TRBV19 and TRBJ1-6; 10 nucleotides align to TRBD1. Germline CDR1 and CDR2: LNHDA and SQIVND (reference sequence). The CDR3 is 16 residues long. V shed 8 bases, J shed 7 bases, and the junction held 11 bases outside the gene matches. CDR3 nucleotide sequence: TGTGCCAGTCAGGACCGACCGGGACAGGGGAATTCACCCCTCCACTTT. It is translated as CASQDRPGQGNSPLHF.

This clonotype was recorded at least ten times. The chain is built from TRBV7-9 and TRBJ1-5; D gene uncertain. The ends were cut back, 2 bases at V and 5 bases at J, with 4 bases in the middle. CDR1 is SEHNR and CDR2 is FQNEAQ in the germline V gene (reference sequence). The CDR3 has 12 residues. CDR3 DNA sequence: TGTGCCAGCAGCTTATCTCATCAGCCCCAGCATTTT. Translated, it gives CASSLSHQPQHF.

This clonotype was seen ten or more times. J is TRBJ2-2 and V is TRBV29-1; D ambiguous. Trimming took off 3 bases at V and 6 bases at J, with 14 bases between the two ends. CDR1 SQVTM and CDR2 ANQGSEA come from the germline V gene. The CDR3 consists of 14 residues. The CDR3, as DNA: TGCAGCGTTGAGGGAAGGGTTCGTCCCGGGGAGCTGTTTTTT. The encoded protein is CSVEGRVRPGELFF.

This clonotype was recorded many times. V gene TRBV19 combines with J gene TRBJ2-2, with TRBD2 identical over 10 bases. The V and J ends lost 5 bases and 2 bases, in that order; junction bases with no gene match: 8. From germline, CDR1 is LNHDA and CDR2 SQIVND (reference sequence). The CDR3 runs 17 residues. The CDR3 bases are TGTGCCAGTAGTTCATCGGTACTAGCGGGAAACACCGGGGAGCTGTTTTTT. Its translation: CASSSSVLAGNTGELFF.

This clonotype was seen a handful of times. V usage is TRBV18 and J usage is TRBJ2-1, with D unresolved. Trimming pared 2 bases from V and 0 bases from J, leaving 8 bases between. CDR1 KGHSH and CDR2 LQKENI come from the germline V gene. CDR3 length: 15 amino acids. CDR3 nucleotides: TGTGCCAGCTCACCATACGATAGCTCCTACAATGAGCAGTTCTTC. This gives the protein CASSPYDSSYNEQFF. The whole variable domain, remainder taken from reference TRBV18 and TRBJ2-1, is NAGVMQNPRHLVRRRGQEARLRCSPMKGHSHVYWYRQLPEEGLKFMVYLQKENIIDESGMPKERFSAEFPKEGPSILRIQQVVRGDSAAYFCASSPYDSSYNEQFFGPGTRLTVL.

This clonotype was counted many times. The chain uses TRBV18 and TRBJ2-2; no clear D gene. The CDR3 contains 16 residues. The germline CDR1 and CDR2 sequences are KGHSH and LQKENI. Trimming removed 2 bases at V and 0 bases at J, with 10 bases between. This chain's CDR3 is CASSPGINSNTGELFF. The CDR3 coding sequence is TGTGCCAGCTCACCAGGAATTAACTCGAACACCGGGGAGCTGTTTTTT.

This clonotype was picked up many times. This chain links TRBV6-5 with TRBJ2-7, with 7 bases aligning to TRBD2. The V and J ends lost 8 bases and 7 bases, in that order; junction bases with no gene match: 20. This CDR3 is 16 amino acids long. Germline V lookup: CDR1 MNHEY, CDR2 SVGAGI. The CDR3 is CASSMGSSWLGGEQYF. As DNA, the CDR3 is TGTGCCAGCTCCATGGGAAGCTCATGGCTCGGGGGGGAGCAGTACTTC.

The sample holds many counts of this clonotype. The chain carries TRBV5-1 and TRBJ1-2, with unresolved D. V was cut by 3 bases and J by 8 bases, with 17 bases left in between. The length of the CDR3 is 14 residues. CDR1 is SGHRS, CDR2 YFSETQ, per germline. The CDR3 sequence is CASSSANKDGGYTF. DNA of the CDR3: TGCGCCAGCAGCTCGGCCAACAAGGACGGCGGCTACACCTTC.

There are many counts of this clonotype. The chain uses TRBV29-1 and TRBJ2-7; 8 nucleotides align to TRBD1. The germline gives CDR1 SQVTM, CDR2 ANQGSEA. There are 15 residues in the CDR3. The junction had 10 bases not matched to a gene; V was cut back by 4 bases and J by 2 bases. CDR3 residues: CSVGGQAGTTYEQYF. The CDR3 nucleotides read TGCAGCGTTGGGGGACAGGCCGGAACTACCTACGAGCAGTACTTC.

Ten or more counts support this clonotype. This chain joins TRBV21-1 and TRBJ1-5. TRBV21-1 represents a pseudogene. This CDR3 comprises 15 residues. The CDR3 DNA is TGTGCCAGCACCCCAACAGGGAGGGGCAATCAGCCCCAGCATTTT. It codes for CASTPTGRGNQPQHF.

J is TRBJ2-3 and V is TRBV7-6; TRBD1 matches 8 bases. Germline loops: CDR1 SGHVS, CDR2 FNYEAQ. Trimming removed 2 bases from V and 3 bases from J; junction bases left unmatched: 4. CDR3 length: 15 amino acids. The chain's CDR3 is CASSLWTGRTDTQYF. For the CDR3, the DNA is TGTGCCAGCAGCTTATGGACAGGGAGAACAGATACGCAGTATTTT. Variable domain in full (rest from reference TRBV7-6 and TRBJ2-3): GAGVSQSPRYKVTKRGQDVALRCDPISGHVSLYWYRQALGQGPEFLTYFNYEAQQDKSGLPNDRFSAERPEGSISTLTIQRTEQRDSAMYRCASSLWTGRTDTQYFGPGTRLTVL.